These 28 T cell receptor beta chains were all obtained from the same sample, sequenced in a study of CD8 T cells in Susac syndrome. Random hexamers were used to reverse transcribe the RNA input (roughly 0.5 to 1 ug). Each CDR3 protein gets one entry after TCRdb re-called the immunoSEQ multiplex PCR reads with MiXCR. The sample consists of around 140,000 distinct CDR3 sequences, 80% to 85% of them appearing once. Source material: CD8+ T cells from PBMCs. All receptors come from a human donor with multiple sclerosis.

Here the CDR3 reads CASSIVAAVNTEAFF. CDR3 DNA sequence: TGTGCCAGTAGTATTGTAGCGGCAGTGAACACTGAAGCTTTCTTT. The rearrangement uses TRBV19 and TRBJ1-1; D gene ambiguous. CDR3 size: 15 residues. V was clipped by 3 bases and J by 0 bases, with 11 bases between them. Germline CDR1 and CDR2: LNHDA and SQIVND (reference sequence).

The J gene is TRBJ2-1, the V gene TRBV6-1; the match to TRBD2 covers 8 bases. This CDR3 spans 14 amino acids. Looked up from germline, CDR1 is MNHNS and CDR2 is SASEGT. V lost 10 bases and J lost 3; bases outside the gene matches: 8. The CDR3, as DNA: TGTGCCAACTCACCGGGGGGGTTCTACAATGAGCAGTTCTTC. Translating it yields CANSPGGFYNEQFF.

This clonotype was seen a few times. This chain joins TRBV11-2 and TRBJ2-5; 9 bases map to TRBD2. Germline assignment: CDR1 SGHAT and CDR2 FQNNGV. The trim removed 4 bases at V and 5 bases at J, leaving 8 bases unmatched. There are 15 residues in the CDR3. CDR3 region: CASSYIAGAGETQYF. CDR3 DNA sequence: TGTGCCAGCAGCTATATAGCGGGGGCAGGGGAGACCCAGTACTTC. Full variable domain (missing parts from reference TRBV11-2 and TRBJ2-5): EAGVAQSPRYKIIEKRQSVAFWCNPISGHATLYWYQQILGQGPKLLIQFQNNGVVDDSQLPKDRFSAERLKGVDSTLKIQPAKLEDSAVYLCASSYIAGAGETQYFGPGTRLLVL.

CDR3 DNA sequence: TGTGCCAGCAGTGCTTCCTCCGGGACAGAGACCCATCAGCCCCAGCATTTT. It is translated as CASSASSGTETHQPQHF. The J gene is TRBJ1-5, the V gene TRBV25-1; 7 bases are a match to TRBD1. The V segment lost 4 bases and the J segment 5 bases; nucleotides outside the gene matches: 14. CDR1 and CDR2 from the germline V gene are MGHDK and SYGVNS. The CDR3 is 17 amino acids.

The rearrangement joins TRBV20-1 to TRBJ2-1; TRBD2 matches 7 bases. Per the germline V gene, CDR1 is DFQATT and CDR2 is SNEGSKA (reference sequence). The CDR3 runs 14 residues. The trim removed 0 bases at V and 5 bases at J, leaving 4 bases unmatched. For the CDR3, the DNA is TGCAGTGCTAGAGAGGTGGGGGGGAACAATGAGCAGTTCTTC. It encodes CSAREVGGNNEQFF.

This clonotype occurred a few times. The chain uses TRBV4-1 and TRBJ2-1; unclear D gene. V was clipped by 1 base and J by 8 bases, with 6 bases between them. CDR3 length: 12 residues. CDR1 is MGHRA, CDR2 YSYEKL, per germline. CDR3: CASSQGSDEQFF. CDR3 nucleotide sequence: TGCGCCAGCAGCCAAGGAAGCGATGAGCAGTTCTTC.

This clonotype was found a few times. The chain carries TRBV29-1 and TRBJ2-1, with TRBD2 matching 8 bases. The junction had 3 bases not matched to a gene; V was cut back by 4 bases and J by 4 bases. This CDR3 is built from 13 residues. Germline V lookup: CDR1 SQVTM, CDR2 ANQGSEA. The CDR3 sequence: CSVGLAGYNEQFF. The CDR3 DNA is TGCAGCGTTGGGTTAGCGGGGTACAATGAGCAGTTCTTC.

The chain carries TRBV7-9 and TRBJ1-1; tentative D call: TRBD1 (6 bases). V lost 0 bases to trimming and J lost 4 bases, with 12 bases between them. CDR1 SEHNR and CDR2 FQNEAQ come from the germline V gene (reference sequence). The CDR3 extends over 15 amino acids. The CDR3 here is CASSLAQQGSTEAFF. The CDR3 nucleotides are TGTGCCAGCAGCTTAGCCCAACAGGGTAGCACTGAAGCTTTCTTT.

The chain uses TRBV6-5 and TRBJ2-1; 10 bases are a match to TRBD2. Germline loops: CDR1 MNHEY, CDR2 SVGAGI. The CDR3 totals 15 residues. V lost 6 bases and J lost 5; bases outside the gene matches: 7. CDR3 residues: CASRPLAGDHNEQFF. DNA of the CDR3: TGTGCCAGCAGACCTCTAGCGGGAGACCACAATGAGCAGTTCTTC.

The chain recombines TRBV12-5 with TRBJ2-1; 10 bases line up with TRBD2. Germline V CDR1 and CDR2: LGHNT, FRNRAP. CDR3 length: 23 residues. V shed 1 base, J shed 0 bases, and the junction held 21 bases outside the gene matches. The CDR3 bases are TGTGCTAGTGGTTTGGCAAAAGGGTTTGGGGGAGCGGGAGGGGGCAGCTCCTACAATGAGCAGTTCTTC. Amino acid sequence: CASGLAKGFGGAGGGSSYNEQFF.

The chain carries TRBV6-1 and TRBJ1-5; TRBD1 aligns across 7 bases. The germline V gene has CDR1 MNHNS and CDR2 SASEGT. With 6 bases clipped from V and 5 bases from J, the junction kept 10 bases outside the gene matches. The CDR3 consists of 15 residues. In DNA form, the CDR3 reads TGTGCCAGCAGACCACAGGGGTACGGGGATCAGCCCCAGCATTTT. Translation: CASRPQGYGDQPQHF.

This clonotype came up once. The rearrangement joins TRBV20-1 to TRBJ2-3; D gene uncertain. Per the germline V gene, CDR1 is DFQATT and CDR2 is SNEGSKA (reference sequence). The CDR3 is made up of 15 amino acids. V gave up 3 bases and J gave up 1 base, with 14 bases separating them. The CDR3 sequence: CSARTGAVRTDTQYF. DNA for the CDR3: TGCAGTGCTAGGACGGGCGCGGTCCGCACAGATACGCAGTATTTT.

The rearrangement joins TRBV30 to TRBJ1-5, with D possibly TRBD1 on 5 matching bases. Germline V CDR1 and CDR2: GTSNPN, SVGIG (reference sequence). This CDR3 spans 14 amino acids. Between the trimmed V and J ends, which lost 6 bases and 6 bases, there was a span of 18 bases. The DNA of the CDR3 is TGTGCCTGTGCGTCAGGGAGTGTAAGTCAGCCCCAGCATTTT. Encoded protein: CACASGSVSQPQHF.

The V gene is TRBV5-1, the J gene TRBJ1-6; 7 bases are shared with TRBD1. Germline CDR1 reads SGHRS; CDR2 reads YFSETQ. Unmatched junction bases numbered 9, after V lost 5 bases and J lost 7 bases. This CDR3 has 15 amino acids. In DNA, the CDR3 is TGCGCCAGCAGGAGTTGGGGACAGATAAATTCACCCCTCCACTTT. Amino acid sequence: CASRSWGQINSPLHF.

The CDR3 sequence: CASSYLASTDTQYF. The CDR3 DNA sequence: TGTGCCAGCAGTTATCTAGCTAGCACAGATACGCAGTATTTT. The chain is built from TRBV6-2 or TRBV6-3 and TRBJ2-3; D might be TRBD2 (5 bases). V was cut by 3 bases and J by 0 bases, with 7 bases left in between. Germline assignment: CDR1 MNHEY and CDR2 SVGEGT. The CDR3 is 14 residues long.

The chain carries TRBV6-2 or TRBV6-3 and TRBJ2-1, with a possible D match to TRBD1 (6 bases). CDR3 length: 16 residues. Germline-derived CDR1 and CDR2 are MNHEY and SVGEGT. Trimming stripped 4 bases from V and 1 base from J, with 14 bases between. CDR3 loop: CASSWQGRWSYNEQFF. CDR3 sequence (DNA): TGTGCCAGCAGTTGGCAGGGGCGTTGGTCCTACAATGAGCAGTTCTTC.

The chain carries TRBV5-6 and TRBJ2-1; tentative D call: TRBD2 (6 bases). Germline V CDR1 and CDR2: SGHDT, YYEEEE. The length of the CDR3 is 16 residues. V lost 3 bases and J lost 4, with 17 bases in between. This CDR3 is CASSWPGLADYNEQFF. CDR3 in DNA: TGTGCCAGCAGCTGGCCGGGGTTAGCGGATTACAATGAGCAGTTCTTC.

This sequence joins TRBV20-1 and TRBJ2-7, with D unresolved. Germline V gene sequence: CDR1 DFQATT, CDR2 SNEGSKA (reference sequence). Deletions cut 0 bases from V and 0 bases from J, with 21 bases between. The CDR3 has 18 amino acids. The CDR3 protein is CSARDPADSKVYSYEQYF. As DNA, the CDR3 is TGCAGTGCTAGAGATCCCGCAGATTCTAAGGTATACTCCTACGAGCAGTACTTC.

The V and J genes are TRBV19 and TRBJ1-1; the D is unclear. Deletions cut 2 bases from V and 0 bases from J, with 1 base between. CDR1 and CDR2 (germline): LNHDA, SQIVND (reference sequence). The length of the CDR3 is 12 residues. CDR3 loop: CASSILNTEAFF. DNA for the CDR3: TGTGCCAGTAGTATACTGAACACTGAAGCTTTCTTT.

Here the CDR3 reads CASSFHAESSYEQYF. As DNA, the CDR3 is TGTGCCAGCAGTTTTCACGCGGAAAGCTCCTACGAGCAGTACTTC. The chain joins TRBV28 to TRBJ2-7; D remains ambiguous. The CDR3 totals 15 residues. Trimming left V 3 bases short and J 0 bases short, with 12 bases between. Germline CDR1 and CDR2: MDHEN and SYDVKM.

This clonotype was detected once. The chain joins TRBV29-1 to TRBJ2-1; 11 bases are shared with TRBD2. After removal of 0 bases from V and 8 bases from J, the junction contained 6 bases not matched to a gene. This CDR3 is built from 15 residues. Germline V lookup: CDR1 SQVTM, CDR2 ANQGSEA. The CDR3 DNA reads TGCAGCGTTGAAGAACATAGCGGGAGGGCCTATGAGCAGTTCTTC. It translates to CSVEEHSGRAYEQFF.

CDR3 sequence: CASTIGTVTGELFF. The CDR3 region has the DNA TGCGCCAGCACTATTGGGACAGTCACCGGGGAGCTGTTTTTT. This chain uses TRBV10-2 with TRBJ2-2; the match to TRBD1 covers 7 bases. Trimming removed 7 bases from V and 4 bases from J; junction bases left unmatched: 6. Germline V gene data show CDR1 as WSHSY and CDR2 as SAAADI. This CDR3 is 14 amino acids long.

The V call is TRBV7-3, the J call TRBJ2-1; 7 bases are a match to TRBD2. Trimming removed 0 bases from V and 8 bases from J; junction bases left unmatched: 7. The CDR3 sequence is 15 residues long. Germline V gives CDR1 SGHTA, CDR2 FQGTGA. This CDR3 reads CASSLTGLRGDEQFF. CDR3 sequence (DNA): TGTGCCAGCAGCTTAACGGGACTACGAGGAGATGAGCAGTTCTTC.

The chain recombines TRBV5-1 with TRBJ2-1; 10 bases align to TRBD1. Germline assignment: CDR1 SGHRS and CDR2 YFSETQ. J lost 3 bases, V lost 1 base, and 22 bases had no gene match. The CDR3 is made up of 22 amino acids. Here the CDR3 DNA reads TGCGCCAGCAGCTTGCCGAACGACACCGGGACAGGGGCGACGGCGGGCTACAATGAGCAGTTCTTC. The encoded protein is CASSLPNDTGTGATAGYNEQFF.

This chain joins TRBV27 and TRBJ1-5; 12 bases line up with TRBD1. After removal of 2 bases from V and 7 bases from J, the junction contained 12 bases not matched to a gene. Germline V lookup: CDR1 MNHEY, CDR2 SMNVEV (reference sequence). The CDR3 loop spans 18 amino acids. The CDR3 sequence is CASSLVPGQGARTQPQHF. The CDR3 nucleotides are TGTGCCAGCAGTTTAGTCCCGGGACAGGGGGCGCGGACCCAGCCCCAGCATTTT.

The V and J genes are TRBV10-3 and TRBJ2-3, with 10 bases identical to TRBD2. The ends lost 10 bases at V and 5 bases at J; junction bases unmatched: 9. Per germline, CDR1 ENHRY and CDR2 SYGVKD. CDR3 size: 14 residues. CDR3 sequence reads: CASGTSEARDTQYF. The CDR3 DNA reads TGTGCCAGCGGGACTAGCGAAGCTCGAGATACGCAGTATTTT.

The chain joins TRBV5-6 to TRBJ1-5; tentative D call: TRBD1 (6 bases). The germline V gene has CDR1 SGHDT and CDR2 YYEEEE. The CDR3 extends over 14 amino acids. Trimming shortened V by 1 base and J by 6 bases, and 11 bases separated the two germline ends. The CDR3 coding sequence is TGTGCCAGCAGCTTGATGGGGGGCGGTCAGCCCCAGCATTTT. Protein: CASSLMGGGQPQHF.

This rearrangement joins TRBV24-1 to TRBJ2-2; D not resolved. Trimming took 1 base from V and 6 from J, leaving 14 bases between them. Germline CDR1 and CDR2: KGHDR and SFDVKD. This CDR3 has 16 amino acids. The CDR3 is CATSDFEMPSAGELFF. CDR3 nucleotides: TGTGCCACCAGTGATTTCGAGATGCCCTCGGCCGGGGAGCTGTTTTTT.